The TCR beta chain under discussion was sequenced for a study of OX40 agonist ivuxolimab in advanced cancers. Study-level information: Prior anti-PD-1, anti-PD-L1 or anti-CTLA-4 therapy was allowed; 35% to 40% had some. General study points: Some of the lowest clonal expansion was seen in partial responders at 0.1-3.0 mg/kg.

TCRdb's copy holds only in-frame clones and misses some; the assay was immunoSEQ multiplex PCR. The table records 68,000 or so clones, roughly four fifths of them present only once. The germline V gene encodes CDR1 MNHEY and CDR2 SVGAGI. The J segment lost 3 bases and the V segment lost 7 bases, leaving 6 bases of the junction unmatched. The CDR3 has 14 residues. This clone was detected only once. Its antigen remains unidentified. Exclusion applied to patients with autoimmune disease history or systemic immunosuppression. The sample consisted of CD4+ or CD8+ T cells sorted from blood, taken in a trial of the OX40 agonist ivuxolimab. The chain combines TRBV6-5 with TRBJ2-7; TRBD2 aligns across 10 bases. The TCR was taken from an adult with an advanced solid tumor such as melanoma, head and neck, liver or kidney cancer. The CDR3 coding sequence is TGTGCCAGCACCCTCCTAGCGGGGGACTACGAGCAGTACTTC. This gives the protein CASTLLAGDYEQYF.